Included here is one T cell receptor (beta chain) sequence, with context. The record originates from a study of cytotoxic CD8 clonotypes in ibrutinib-treated CLL. This CDR3 is 16 amino acids long. Germline V lookup: CDR1 MNHNY, CDR2 SVGAGI (reference sequence). Trimming at V came to 6 bases and at J to 4 bases, leaving 14 bases not matched to a gene. The table came from immunoSEQ multiplex PCR; TCRdb's copy has only in-frame clones and leaves some out. The table records roughly 300,000 clones, around 69% of them present only once. This material consisted of PBMCs, taken at disease progression, from a patient treated with ibrutinib. The rearrangement uses TRBV6-6 and TRBJ1-2, with 7 positions matching TRBD1. The clonotype originates from a human donor with chronic lymphocytic leukemia. This chain's CDR3 is CASSRDSLSHLYGYTF. For the CDR3, the DNA is TGTGCCAGCAGCAGGGACAGCCTCTCACACCTCTATGGCTACACCTTC.